This TCR beta chain stems from a study of identical twins. This clonotype has more than one count but fewer than ten. TCRdb ran MiXCR on the 5' RACE reads and lists one entry per CDR3 protein. The repertoire holds some 300,000 distinct CDR3 sequences, approximately 13% seen once, with just over 7% in the top ten. The data also belong to a second study, concerning yellow fever vaccine responses in identical twins.

The source material was CD8+ T cells sorted from blood. This TCR was recovered from a woman aged 18-29 years in good health.

The DNA for the CDR3 is TGTGCCAGCAGTTTAATAGCGACCCCGCGCTACGAGCAGTACTTC. This encodes CASSLIATPRYEQYF. The rearrangement links TRBV27 to TRBJ2-7, with D possibly being TRBD2 (5 bases). The CDR3 consists of 15 residues. In germline, CDR1 is MNHEY, CDR2 SMNVEV (reference sequence). V gave up 2 bases and J gave up 3 bases, with 14 bases separating them.